The 29 T cell receptor beta chains reported below all come from one sample, sequenced in a study of CD4+ T cells in melanoma. Method: immunoSEQ multiplex PCR; TCRdb's copy keeps in-frame clones and lacks some. The sample lists approximately 14,000 clones; approximately 57% were seen once. The material sequenced was cells from a culture (not recorded whether cultured in vitro). All receptors derive from a human donor with melanoma.

The chain links TRBV18 to TRBJ2-7; the D is unclear. The germline V gene has CDR1 KGHSH and CDR2 LQKENI. Deletions cut 3 bases from V and 6 bases from J, with 15 bases between. This CDR3 is built from 14 residues. The CDR3 DNA sequence: TGTGCCAGCTCACCCCCCGGAACTCCAGGCGAGCAGTACTTC. This encodes CASSPPGTPGEQYF.

This clone was seen only a few times. This sequence joins TRBV7-9 and TRBJ1-5, with no clear D. The CDR3 runs 9 residues. Per the germline V gene, CDR1 is SEHNR and CDR2 is FQNEAQ (reference sequence). Trimming left V 10 bases short and J 3 bases short, with 1 base between. CDR3 protein: CATNQPQHF. The CDR3 DNA is TGTGCCACCAATCAGCCCCAGCATTTT.

V is TRBV6-6 and J is TRBJ1-2; maybe TRBD1 (5 bases). The CDR3 consists of 14 residues. In germline, CDR1 is MNHNY, CDR2 SVGAGI (reference sequence). V was pared by 4 bases and J by 5 bases, with 14 bases between. The CDR3 nucleotides are TGTGCCAGCAGTTCCCCCGGGACGGTTTATGGCTACACCTTC. It translates to CASSSPGTVYGYTF.

This chain joins TRBV5-1 and TRBJ1-1; 10 bases agree with TRBD1. Trimming cost V 0 bases and J 7 bases; bases outside gene matches: 15. The CDR3 has 18 amino acids. Germline CDR1 is SGHRS and CDR2 is YFSETQ. The CDR3 bases are TGCGCCAGCAGCTTGGCGAGACAGGGGGCTTCTGGCCACGATGAAGCTTTCTTT. Protein product: CASSLARQGASGHDEAFF.

This chain links TRBV5-1 with TRBJ2-7; D could derive from TRBD1 or TRBD2 (5 bases each). The germline V gene has CDR1 SGHRS and CDR2 YFSETQ. The CDR3 contains 15 residues. With 4 bases removed from V and 2 bases from J, the gap between germline ends came to 16 bases. This CDR3 is CASSPYSRDPYEQYF. Written as DNA, the CDR3 is TGCGCCAGCAGCCCGTACTCACGGGACCCCTACGAGCAGTACTTC.

This clone showed up just a few times. The chain joins TRBV5-1 to TRBJ1-2; D might be TRBD1 (6 bases). V dropped 0 bases and J dropped 4 bases, with 13 bases sitting between them. Germline V gene sequence: CDR1 SGHRS, CDR2 YFSETQ. The CDR3 consists of 15 residues. CDR3 sequence: CASSLEGGTAYGYTF. Here the CDR3 DNA reads TGCGCCAGCAGCTTGGAGGGGGGAACAGCCTATGGCTACACCTTC.

The V call is TRBV11-2, the J call TRBJ1-4, with D maybe TRBD1 (5 bases). CDR3 size: 16 residues. The V end lost 7 bases, the J end lost 0 bases, and 15 bases lay between the germline ends. CDR1 SGHAT and CDR2 FQNNGV come from the germline V gene. In DNA, the CDR3 is TGTGCCAGCAACTCAAGGGGTTCTGCAACTAATGAAAAACTGTTTTTT. This encodes CASNSRGSATNEKLFF.

This clone was seen only a few times. The CDR3: CASSTRVLDEQYF. CDR3 DNA sequence: TGTGCCAGTAGTACCAGGGTGCTGGACGAGCAGTACTTC. The chain uses TRBV19 and TRBJ2-7, with D perhaps TRBD1 (5 bases). The germline V gene has CDR1 LNHDA and CDR2 SQIVND (reference sequence). This CDR3 has 13 residues. V dropped 4 bases and J dropped 5 bases, with 12 bases sitting between them.

V is TRBV5-4 and J is TRBJ2-3, with 11 bases matching TRBD1. The CDR3 consists of 15 residues. Germline loops: CDR1 SGHNT, CDR2 YYREEE (reference sequence). The V gene end was trimmed by 4 bases and the J gene end by 6 bases; junction bases not matched to a gene: 7. This chain's CDR3 is CASSLRTGGEDTQYF. CDR3 bases: TGTGCCAGCAGCCTCCGGACAGGGGGCGAGGATACGCAGTATTTT.

The sample holds a few counts of this clone. The CDR3 sequence is CASSSGLVADTQYF. As DNA, the CDR3 is TGTGCCAGCAGCTCCGGACTAGTGGCAGATACGCAGTATTTT. The chain employs TRBV7-9 and TRBJ2-3; 7 bases line up with TRBD2. Germline trimming cut 4 bases from V and 4 bases from J; bases unmatched to any gene: 5. Per the germline V gene, CDR1 is SEHNR and CDR2 is FQNEAQ (reference sequence). The CDR3 runs 14 residues.

V and J are TRBV2 and TRBJ2-7; D gene unclear. This CDR3 region has 15 residues. V dropped 3 bases and J dropped 3 bases, with 15 bases sitting between them. Germline-derived CDR1 and CDR2 are SNHLY and FYNNEI. The CDR3: CASSDELTPHYEQYF. In DNA form, the CDR3 reads TGTGCCAGCAGTGATGAGTTGACTCCCCACTACGAGCAGTACTTC.

V gene TRBV9 combines with J gene TRBJ2-1, with D possibly TRBD2 on 5 matching bases. Germline CDR1 is SGDLS and CDR2 is YYNGEE. The ends were cut back, 0 bases at V and 0 bases at J, with 7 bases in the middle. The CDR3 contains 15 residues. CDR3: CASSVDGDSYNEQFF. DNA of the CDR3: TGTGCCAGCAGCGTAGACGGGGACTCCTACAATGAGCAGTTCTTC.

The CDR3 sequence: CASSPDQNYGYTF. The CDR3 region has the DNA TGTGCCAGCAGTCCCGACCAGAACTATGGCTACACCTTC. V gene TRBV5-4 combines with J gene TRBJ1-2; no definite D call. Per germline, CDR1 SGHNT and CDR2 YYREEE (reference sequence). Trimming shortened V by 5 bases and J by 2 bases, and 10 bases separated the two germline ends. The CDR3 runs 13 residues.

The sample holds one count of this clone. The chain combines TRBV29-1 with TRBJ1-2; D is possibly TRBD1 (5 bases). The CDR3 is made up of 15 amino acids. Germline assignment: CDR1 SQVTM and CDR2 ANQGSEA. Trimming took off 1 base at V and 4 bases at J, with 16 bases between the two ends. CDR3 loop: CSVEAQGSWTYGYTF. For the CDR3, the DNA is TGCAGCGTTGAAGCCCAGGGAAGCTGGACCTATGGCTACACCTTC.

This clone was detected once. V usage is TRBV5-4 and J usage is TRBJ2-6; 7 nucleotides agree with TRBD1. The CDR3 extends over 17 amino acids. The germline V gene encodes CDR1 SGHNT and CDR2 YYREEE (reference sequence). Trimming removed 3 bases from V and 0 bases from J; junction bases left unmatched: 6. Here the CDR3 reads CASSSVGQSSGANVLTF. The CDR3 region has the DNA TGTGCCAGCAGCTCGGTGGGACAGAGCTCTGGGGCCAACGTCCTGACTTTC.

The chain joins TRBV4-2 to TRBJ2-1; D ambiguous. CDR1 and CDR2 (germline): LGHNA, YNFKEQ. The V and J ends lost 0 bases and 3 bases respectively, with 6 bases between them. This CDR3 is 14 amino acids long. The CDR3 DNA is TGTGCCAGCAGCCAAGACGGGCGCTACAATGAGCAGTTCTTC. Its protein is CASSQDGRYNEQFF.

The chain links TRBV9 to TRBJ2-5; 9 bases are shared with TRBD1. Trimming at V came to 4 bases and at J to 2 bases, leaving 6 bases not matched to a gene. The germline V gene has CDR1 SGDLS and CDR2 YYNGEE. The CDR3 extends over 15 amino acids. In DNA form, the CDR3 reads TGTGCCAGCAGCAGCGGGACAGGGCGACAAGAGACCCAGTACTTC. This gives the protein CASSSGTGRQETQYF.

V is TRBV7-3 and J is TRBJ2-3, with a tentative D call TRBD1 (5 bases). Germline CDR1 is SGHTA and CDR2 is FQGTGA. Trimming took off 5 bases at V and 4 bases at J, with 13 bases between the two ends. This CDR3 spans 14 amino acids. The CDR3 nucleotides read TGTGCCAGCAGCGTCGGTGGACACTCAGATACGCAGTATTTT. This codes for CASSVGGHSDTQYF. Using reference TRBV7-3 and TRBJ2-3 for the parts outside the CDR3, the full variable domain is GAGVSQTPSNKVTEKGKYVELRCDPISGHTALYWYRQSLGQGPEFLIYFQGTGAADDSGLPNDRFFAVRPEGSVSTLKIQRTERGDSAVYLCASSVGGHSDTQYFGPGTRLTVL.

This clone was observed a handful of times. The genes are TRBV7-9 and TRBJ1-5; D unresolved. CDR1 SEHNR and CDR2 FQNEAQ come from the germline V gene (reference sequence). The V and J ends lost 5 bases and 9 bases respectively, with 17 bases between them. The CDR3 consists of 14 residues. The CDR3 region is CASSLNDAGGPQHF. CDR3 in DNA: TGTGCCAGCAGCCTTAATGATGCTGGCGGGCCCCAGCATTTT. Together with reference TRBV7-9 and TRBJ1-5, the CDR3 gives the full variable domain: DTGVSQNPRHKITKRGQNVTFRCDPISEHNRLYWYRQTLGQGPEFLTYFQNEAQLEKSRLLSDRFSAERPKGSFSTLEIQRTEQGDSAMYLCASSLNDAGGPQHFGDGTRLSIL.

This chain connects TRBV14 to TRBJ1-5, with D possibly TRBD1 on 5 matching bases. Germline-derived CDR1 and CDR2 are SGHDN and FVKESK. This CDR3 is 14 amino acids long. V lost 6 bases and J lost 4, with 13 bases in between. DNA of the CDR3: TGTGCCAGCAGGGCACAGGTTCCTAATCAGCCCCAGCATTTT. Its protein is CASRAQVPNQPQHF.

The chain recombines TRBV19 with TRBJ2-1; D might be TRBD2 (6 bases). Germline CDR1 and CDR2: LNHDA and SQIVND (reference sequence). Trimming shortened V by 4 bases and J by 9 bases, and 16 bases separated the two germline ends. This CDR3 has 14 amino acids. The CDR3 reads CASSNGAGGGEQFF. The CDR3 coding sequence is TGTGCCAGTAGTAATGGGGCCGGGGGAGGTGAGCAGTTCTTC. Together with reference TRBV19 and TRBJ2-1, the CDR3 gives the full variable domain: DGGITQSPKYLFRKEGQNVTLSCEQNLNHDAMYWYRQDPGQGLRLIYYSQIVNDFQKGDIAEGYSVSREKKESFPLTVTSAQKNPTAFYLCASSNGAGGGEQFFGPGTRLTVL.

This sequence joins TRBV5-8 and TRBJ1-5; 7 bases fit TRBD1. This CDR3 spans 15 amino acids. Germline V gene lookup returns CDR1 SGHTS and CDR2 YDEGEE. After removal of 4 bases from V and 4 bases from J, the junction contained 8 bases not matched to a gene. CDR3 DNA sequence: TGTGCCAGCAGCCGGGGGACAGTACTTAATCAGCCCCAGCATTTT. This codes for CASSRGTVLNQPQHF.

This clone has a handful of counts. The chain recombines TRBV5-4 with TRBJ2-2; no clear D. The germline V and J ends were trimmed by 6 bases and 2 bases, with 8 bases remaining between them. This CDR3 comprises 13 residues. The V gene's germline CDR1 is SGHNT and CDR2 YYREEE (reference sequence). CDR3 DNA: TGTGCCAGCAACTCCCGAAACACCGGGGAGCTGTTTTTT. This gives the protein CASNSRNTGELFF. The variable domain in full, completed from reference TRBV5-4 and TRBJ2-2, reads ETGVTQSPTHLIKTRGQQVTLRCSSQSGHNTVSWYQQALGQGPQFIFQYYREEENGRGNFPPRFSGLQFPNYSSELNVNALELDDSALYLCASNSRNTGELFFGEGSRLTVL.

The J gene is TRBJ2-3, the V gene TRBV5-1; maybe TRBD1 (5 bases). V dropped 1 base and J dropped 4 bases, with 10 bases sitting between them. The germline V gene has CDR1 SGHRS and CDR2 YFSETQ. There are 14 residues in the CDR3. The CDR3 sequence: CASSLKGLADTQYF. CDR3 in DNA: TGCGCCAGCAGCTTGAAGGGGTTGGCAGATACGCAGTATTTT.

J is TRBJ2-7 and V is TRBV9, with TRBD1 matching over 7 bases. Trimming took 4 bases from V and 1 from J; bases not matched to a gene: 5. The CDR3 spans 14 residues. Looked up from germline, CDR1 is SGDLS and CDR2 is YYNGEE. The CDR3 loop is CASSPTGNSYEQYF. The CDR3 nucleotides are TGTGCCAGCAGCCCGACAGGGAATTCCTACGAGCAGTACTTC.

The rearrangement uses TRBV5-4 and TRBJ1-2; D is perhaps TRBD1 (6 bases). The CDR3 runs to 13 residues. Germline V CDR1 and CDR2: SGHNT, YYREEE (reference sequence). V was cut by 0 bases and J by 7 bases, with 10 bases left in between. The CDR3 bases are TGTGCCAGCAGCTTGGACAGGGAATTTGGCTACACCTTC. This codes for CASSLDREFGYTF.

The chain carries TRBV6-6 and TRBJ1-1, with no clear D. Trimming pared 6 bases from V and 1 base from J, leaving 9 bases between. The germline V gene has CDR1 MNHNY and CDR2 SVGAGI (reference sequence). CDR3 length: 13 amino acids. This CDR3 is CASSLTENTEAFF. In DNA form, the CDR3 reads TGTGCCAGCAGCCTCACAGAGAACACTGAAGCTTTCTTT.

This clone showed up just once. This chain links TRBV7-8 with TRBJ2-7; D is unresolved. CDR1 is SGHVS and CDR2 is FQNEAQ in the germline V gene. The germline V and J ends were trimmed by 3 bases and 2 bases, with 8 bases remaining between them. The CDR3 is 13 amino acids. Written as DNA, the CDR3 is TGTGCCAGCAGCTTTAGTTCTACCTACGAGCAGTACTTC. This codes for CASSFSSTYEQYF.

The chain links TRBV7-3 to TRBJ1-2, with D tentatively TRBD1 (5 bases). Between the trimmed V and J ends, which lost 2 bases and 3 bases, there was a span of 10 bases. The length of the CDR3 is 14 residues. Germline V gene sequence: CDR1 SGHTA, CDR2 FQGTGA. The CDR3 bases are TGTGCCAGCAGCTTAGCCGTAGGGGACTATGGCTACACCTTC. This encodes CASSLAVGDYGYTF. Variable domain in full (rest from reference TRBV7-3 and TRBJ1-2): GAGVSQTPSNKVTEKGKYVELRCDPISGHTALYWYRQSLGQGPEFLIYFQGTGAADDSGLPNDRFFAVRPEGSVSTLKIQRTERGDSAVYLCASSLAVGDYGYTFGSGTRLTVV.